This T cell receptor beta chain was identified during a study of cytomegalovirus exposure and HLA in healthy donors. Use of 60 Vbeta and 13 Jbeta primers characterized the PCR. TCRdb's table, derived via immunoSEQ multiplex PCR, lists solely in-frame clones and lacks some. The sample includes 110,000 to 150,000 clones, roughly a tenth of them seen just once. On this clone itself: Its antigen is undetermined.

In germline, CDR1 is SQVTM, CDR2 ANQGSEA. The CDR3 has 12 amino acids. V lost 4 bases, J lost 2 bases, and 8 bases lay in between. Study observations and caveats: In an earlier analysis, most TCR beta V segments were productive about 87% or about 30% of the time. Rarity marked most TCR sequences, yet some public TCRs occurred in many donors. Rates of TCR association differed by HLA locus in a later analysis, with DRB1 highest and HLA-C lowest.

The specimen sequenced was PBMCs. This clonotype was sampled from a male donor in good health and CMV-seronegative. The chain links TRBV29-1 to TRBJ1-2, with a weak D call TRBD1 (5 bases). The CDR3 sequence is CSVGGTNYGYTF. Here the CDR3 DNA reads TGCAGCGTTGGCGGGACGAACTATGGCTACACCTTC.